This TCR beta chain derives from a study of OX40 agonist ivuxolimab in advanced cancers. Study as a whole: In three patients, partial responses were observed, one with hepatocellular carcinoma and two with cutaneous melanoma.

Generated by immunoSEQ multiplex PCR, the TCRdb table keeps only in-frame clones and is missing some. The sample lists 80,000 to 85,000 clones; about 81% were seen once. The CDR3 has 16 residues. V lost 5 bases to trimming and J lost 1 base, with 15 bases between them. The germline V gene encodes CDR1 LNHDA and CDR2 SQIVND (reference sequence). This clone has just one count. The origin of this receptor is an adult with an advanced solid tumor such as melanoma, head and neck, liver or kidney cancer. Here the sequenced sample was CD4+ or CD8+ T cells sorted from blood, taken in a trial of the OX40 agonist ivuxolimab. The V call is TRBV19, the J call TRBJ1-5, with no clear D. The CDR3 nucleotides are TGTGCCAGTAGTCCGTGGTTCCGCGGGAGCAATCAGCCCCAGCATTTT. Translation gives CASSPWFRGSNQPQHF.